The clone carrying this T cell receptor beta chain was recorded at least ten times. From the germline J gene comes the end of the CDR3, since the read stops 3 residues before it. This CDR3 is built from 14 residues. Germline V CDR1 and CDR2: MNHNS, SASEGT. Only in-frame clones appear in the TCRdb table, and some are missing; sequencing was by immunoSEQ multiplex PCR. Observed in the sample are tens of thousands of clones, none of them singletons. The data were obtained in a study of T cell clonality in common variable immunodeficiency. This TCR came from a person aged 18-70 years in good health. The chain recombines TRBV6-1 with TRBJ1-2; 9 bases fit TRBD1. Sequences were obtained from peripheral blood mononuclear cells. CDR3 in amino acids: CASSEGQGYEVYTF. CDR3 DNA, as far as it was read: TGTGCCAGCAGTGAGGGACAGGGATACGAGGTC.